The clone carrying this T cell receptor (beta chain) was counted many times. Via MiXCR, TCRdb re-called the 5' RACE reads, giving one row per CDR3 protein. The data contain about 140,000 distinct CDR3 sequences, roughly 4.1% of them singletons. This record belongs to a study of human T cells and chemical hapten exposure. J gave up 8 bases and V 6 bases, and 8 bases lay outside the gene matches. This CDR3 is built from 13 residues. RNA extraction used unfractionated whole blood as the source of total RNA. This chain joins TRBV12-3 or TRBV12-4 and TRBJ1-2, with 8 bases fitting TRBD1. The receptor was derived from a female donor in good health. The CDR3 sequence: CASSRRGLRGYTF. CDR3 bases: TGTGCCAGCAGCCGCAGGGGGCTGAGGGGCTACACCTTC.